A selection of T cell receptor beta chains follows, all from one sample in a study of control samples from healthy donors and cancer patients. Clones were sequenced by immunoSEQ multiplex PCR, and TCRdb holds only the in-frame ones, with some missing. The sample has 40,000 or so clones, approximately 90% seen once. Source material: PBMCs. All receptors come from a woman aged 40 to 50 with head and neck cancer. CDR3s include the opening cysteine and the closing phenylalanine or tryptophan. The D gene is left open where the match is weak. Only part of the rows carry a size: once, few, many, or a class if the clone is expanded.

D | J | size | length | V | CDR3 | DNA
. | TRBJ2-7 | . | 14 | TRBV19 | CASSITTGTYEQYF | TGTGCCAGTAGTATAACAACAGGGACCTACGAGCAGTACTTC
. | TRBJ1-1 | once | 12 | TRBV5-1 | CASSLQADEAFF | TGCGCCAGCAGCTTACAGGCGGATGAAGCTTTCTTT
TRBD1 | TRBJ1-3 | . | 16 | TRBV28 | CAVRGDRGSAGNTIYF | TGTGCCGTAAGGGGGGACAGGGGATCAGCTGGAAACACCATATATTTT
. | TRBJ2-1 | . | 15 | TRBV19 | CASSVTSGKYNEQFF | TGTGCCAGTAGTGTTACGAGCGGAAAGTACAATGAGCAGTTCTTC
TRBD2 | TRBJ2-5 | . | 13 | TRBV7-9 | CASSSSGGETQYF | TGTGCCAGCAGCTCTAGCGGGGGGGAGACCCAGTACTTC
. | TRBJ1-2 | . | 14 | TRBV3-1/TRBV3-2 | CASSRGGDNYGYTF | TGTGCCAGCAGCCGAGGGGGTGATAACTATGGCTACACCTTC
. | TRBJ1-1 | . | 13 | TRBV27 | CASSLSRDLEAFF | TGTGCCAGCAGTTTATCCCGCGACCTAGAAGCTTTCTTT
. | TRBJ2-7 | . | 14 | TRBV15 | CATSSRGPAYEQYF | TGTGCCACCAGCAGCCGGGGCCCAGCCTACGAGCAGTACTTC
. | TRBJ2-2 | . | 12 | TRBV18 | CASSPVTGELFF | TGTGCCAGCTCACCGGTTACCGGGGAGCTGTTTTTT
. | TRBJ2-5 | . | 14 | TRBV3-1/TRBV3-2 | CASSQDKRPETQYF | TGTGCCAGCAGCCAAGATAAGCGGCCAGAGACCCAGTACTTC
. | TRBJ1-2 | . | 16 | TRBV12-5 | CASGLHGQTFNYGYTF | TGTGCTAGTGGTTTGCACGGACAGACCTTTAACTATGGCTACACCTTC
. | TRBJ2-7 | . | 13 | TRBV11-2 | CASSRVGGYEQYF | TGTGCCAGCTCCCGGGTTGGGGGTTACGAGCAGTACTTC
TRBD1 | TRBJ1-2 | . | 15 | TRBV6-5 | CASSDWTGPLYGYTF | TGTGCCAGCAGCGATTGGACAGGGCCCCTCTATGGCTACACCTTC
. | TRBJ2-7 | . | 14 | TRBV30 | CAWIPQGGGYEQYF | TGTGCCTGGATCCCCCAGGGCGGTGGCTACGAGCAGTACTTC
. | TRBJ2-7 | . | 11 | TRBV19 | CASGYHYEQYF | TGTGCCAGTGGTTACCATTACGAGCAGTACTTC
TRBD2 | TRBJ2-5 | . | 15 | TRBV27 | CASSLGGRAQETQYF | TGTGCCAGCAGTTTGGGCGGGAGGGCCCAGGAGACCCAGTACTTC
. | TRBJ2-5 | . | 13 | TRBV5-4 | CASSFNWGETQYF | TGTGCCAGCAGCTTCAACTGGGGAGAGACCCAGTACTTC
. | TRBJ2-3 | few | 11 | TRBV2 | CASGVVDTQYF | TGTGCCAGTGGAGTGGTAGATACGCAGTATTTT
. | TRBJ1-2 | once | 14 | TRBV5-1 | CASSGTPVVDGYTF | TGCGCCAGCAGTGGGACACCTGTCGTTGATGGCTACACCTTC
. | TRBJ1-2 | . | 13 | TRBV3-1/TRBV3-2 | CASSLGHFYGYTF | TGTGCCAGCAGCCTTGGACATTTTTATGGCTACACCTTC
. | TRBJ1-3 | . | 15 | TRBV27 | CASSLAGVPGNTIYF | TGTGCCAGCAGTTTAGCAGGGGTTCCTGGAAACACCATATATTTT
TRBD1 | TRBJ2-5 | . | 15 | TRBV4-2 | CASSRGGQGQETQYF | TGTGCCAGCAGCCGGGGGGGACAGGGGCAAGAGACCCAGTACTTC
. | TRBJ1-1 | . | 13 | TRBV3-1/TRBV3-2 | CASSQDGARNAFF | TGTGCCAGCAGCCAAGATGGGGCCCGAAACGCTTTCTTT
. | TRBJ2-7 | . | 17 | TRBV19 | CASSTQTLRDTLYEQYF | TGTGCCAGTAGTACCCAGACTTTACGGGACACTCTCTACGAGCAGTACTTC
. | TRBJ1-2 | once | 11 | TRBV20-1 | CSARFNYGYTF | TGCAGTGCTAGATTTAACTATGGCTACACCTTC
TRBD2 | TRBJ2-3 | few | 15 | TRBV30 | CAWNLLAGGPDTQYF | TGTGCCTGGAATCTGCTAGCGGGAGGCCCAGATACGCAGTATTTT
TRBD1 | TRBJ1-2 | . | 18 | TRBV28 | CASSLNPAWTGENYGYTF | TGTGCCAGCAGTTTAAATCCCGCCTGGACAGGGGAAAACTATGGCTACACCTTC
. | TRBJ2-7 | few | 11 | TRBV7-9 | CASSRTGSKYF | TGTGCCAGCAGCCGCACGGGGTCGAAGTACTTC